The 7 T cell receptor beta chains below come from one sample, sequenced in a study of T cell responses to AZD1222 COVID-19 vaccine. Clones were sequenced by immunoSEQ multiplex PCR, and TCRdb holds only the in-frame ones, with some missing. Of about 130,000 clones listed, just over 90% are singletons. The material was peripheral blood, obtained 28 days after the second AZD1222 dose. The receptors were sampled from an adult who received the AZD1222 COVID-19 vaccine.

V gene TRBV30 combines with J gene TRBJ2-3; either TRBD1 or TRBD2 may fit D (6 bases each). Trimming removed 7 bases from V and 0 bases from J, with 23 bases in between. This CDR3 spans 17 amino acids. Germline lookup yields CDR1 GTSNPN and CDR2 SVGIG (reference sequence). CDR3 coding DNA: TGTGCCTCCCCCCTAGGTCGGGCCGGGGGCAGCACAGATACGCAGTATTTT. This codes for CASPLGRAGGSTDTQYF.

The chain has TRBV7-9 and TRBJ2-3; 8 bases line up with TRBD2. Germline CDR1 SEHNR, CDR2 FQNEAQ (reference sequence). This CDR3 spans 15 amino acids. Trimming removed 5 bases from V and 0 bases from J; junction bases left unmatched: 4. CDR3 residues: CASSGPSGSTDTQYF. The CDR3 DNA is TGTGCCAGCAGCGGACCTAGCGGGAGCACAGATACGCAGTATTTT.

This rearrangement joins TRBV2 to TRBJ2-7; D gene unclear. Between the trimmed V and J ends, which lost 4 bases and 0 bases, there was a span of 7 bases. Germline V CDR1 and CDR2: SNHLY, FYNNEI. The CDR3 extends over 13 amino acids. CDR3 sequence: CASSASVSYEQYF. In nucleotides, the CDR3 is TGTGCCAGCAGTGCAAGCGTCTCCTACGAGCAGTACTTC.

V gene TRBV21-1 combines with J gene TRBJ2-2; the tabulated D call, TRBD2, remains unverified against the DNA. TRBV21-1 is a documented pseudogene. The length of the CDR3 is 17 residues. The CDR3 protein is CASSRKVLAGVAGELFF. CDR3 DNA sequence: TGTGCCAGCAGCAGAAAGGTTCTAGCGGGAGTCGCCGGGGAGCTGTTTTTT.

This clone showed up just once. This chain links TRBV7-9 with TRBJ1-1; D call uncertain. The CDR3 is 14 residues long. V was trimmed by 1 base and J by 9 bases, leaving 15 bases between them. The germline CDR1 and CDR2 sequences are SEHNR and FQNEAQ (reference sequence). CDR3 nucleotide sequence: TGTGCCAGCAGCTTAGAAGACACGCCGGGGAAAGCTTTCTTT. It translates to CASSLEDTPGKAFF.

The table lists this clone with a count of one. The J gene is TRBJ1-1, the V gene TRBV19; 7 bases fit TRBD1. Unmatched junction bases numbered 8, after V lost 3 bases and J lost 4 bases. Germline-derived CDR1 and CDR2 are LNHDA and SQIVND (reference sequence). The CDR3 is 15 amino acids. CDR3 region: CASSIPRGRVTEAFF. The CDR3 coding sequence is TGTGCCAGTAGTATCCCCAGGGGGAGGGTCACTGAAGCTTTCTTT.

This chain joins TRBV2 and TRBJ1-2, with unresolved D. This CDR3 comprises 12 residues. Germline assignment: CDR1 SNHLY and CDR2 FYNNEI. Trimming took 2 bases from V and 4 from J, leaving 5 bases between them. CDR3 sequence (DNA): TGTGCCAGCAGTGAAACAAGCTATGGCTACACCTTC. This translates into CASSETSYGYTF.